One sample yielded the 4 T cell receptor beta chains listed below, sequenced in a study of blood T cell repertoires in COVID-19. Profiling relied on immunoSEQ multiplex PCR, and the TCRdb table lists in-frame clones only, not all of them. Here the sample spans more than 85,000 clones, around nine tenths being singletons. Sample: peripheral blood. Receptor source: a man aged 45-65 years with active COVID-19.

This chain connects TRBV29-1 to TRBJ2-2; a weak D match, TRBD1 (5 bases). Germline lookup yields CDR1 SQVTM and CDR2 ANQGSEA. The CDR3 is 12 residues long. Trimming removed 5 bases from V and 4 bases from J, with 8 bases in between. CDR3 coding DNA: TGCAGCGTTCTTGACAGCACCGGGGAGCTGTTTTTT. Protein sequence: CSVLDSTGELFF.

This chain links TRBV5-1 with TRBJ2-3; maybe TRBD2 (5 bases). Germline-derived CDR1 and CDR2 are SGHRS and YFSETQ. This CDR3 is 13 amino acids long. V lost 3 bases and J 6 bases, leaving 11 bases between the germline ends. The CDR3 protein is CASSSPEGDTQYF. CDR3 DNA: TGCGCCAGCAGCTCTCCCGAGGGCGATACGCAGTATTTT.

The chain joins TRBV5-1 to TRBJ1-4; 11 positions match TRBD1. Germline V gene data show CDR1 as SGHRS and CDR2 as YFSETQ. The CDR3 contains 17 residues. J gave up 0 bases and V 4 bases, and 5 bases lay outside the gene matches. This chain's CDR3 is CASSPRTGGSTNEKLFF. Here the CDR3 DNA reads TGCGCCAGCAGCCCCCGGACAGGGGGCTCAACTAATGAAAAACTGTTTTTT.

This CDR3 is CASSPVSTDTQYF. The CDR3 region has the DNA TGTGCCAGCAGCCCCGTTAGCACAGATACGCAGTATTTT. J is TRBJ2-3 and V is TRBV7-3; no reliable D call. The CDR3 extends over 13 amino acids. CDR1 is SGHTA, CDR2 FQGTGA, per germline. V was cut by 5 bases and J by 0 bases, with 6 bases left in between.